This TCR beta chain was identified during a study of T cell changes during pregnancy in multiple sclerosis (dated by TCRdb to about 2019). For the study in its entirety: Changes in the T cell repertoire over the course of pregnancy were examined in this study in women with multiple sclerosis.

The library was generated by the immunoSEQ multiplex PCR assay. TCRdb limited this immuneACCESS table to in-frame rearrangements with V and J called. A share of clones is missing; checked studies link under half to unresolved V genes, and the rest is unexplained. Present in this sample are 30,000 to 50,000 clones, roughly nine tenths of which were seen just once. The ten largest clonotypes hold around 0.47% of the sample. CDR1 and CDR2, per the germline V gene, are SGHTS and YDEGEE. Clipping removes 6 bases from V and 12 bases from J, with 15 as the unmatched junction base count. Measured from the cysteine to the phenylalanine, the CDR3 is 14 residues long. Of the read, only the CDR3 DNA is kept; its 42 bases are in frame from base 1. Remarks on this clone: This clone's antigen is unknown. Qualities for individual bases were not recorded, and no much larger clone is one base off.

The TCR was taken from a female donor in good health, enrolled as a control in a pregnancy study. Here the chain combines TRBV5-8 and TRBJ1-1; TRBD1 matches 9 bases in the middle. Sequences were derived from CD4+ T cells from peripheral blood mononuclear cells, sampled in the first trimester of pregnancy. The CDR3 protein is CASINLRDRVFTFF. The DNA sequence reads TGTGCCAGCATCAATCTCCGGGACAGGGTTTTTACTTTCTTT.